The rows below give T cell receptor beta chains drawn from one sample of a study of OX40 agonist ivuxolimab in advanced cancers. Using immunoSEQ multiplex PCR, the repertoire was profiled, and TCRdb retains in-frame clones only, with some absent. The sample shows 95,000 to 100,000 clones, about four fifths of them seen only once. The sequencing used CD4+ or CD8+ T cells sorted from blood, collected in a trial of the OX40 agonist ivuxolimab. The receptors come from an adult with an advanced solid tumor such as melanoma, head and neck, liver or kidney cancer. Each CDR3 is given with its conserved first and last residue. The order of the fields is D gene, J gene, clone size, V gene, CDR3 DNA, CDR3 protein. The D gene is left open where the match is weak. A clone size is listed for some rows: how often the clone was seen (once, few, many), or a class if it is expanded.

-	TRBJ1-5	-	TRBV6-6	TGTGCCAGCAGATTAAAACTGGGGGGCAATCAGCCCCAGCATTTT	CASRLKLGGNQPQHF
-	TRBJ1-2	-	TRBV30	TGTGCCTGCCCTGCTCCCGGGACCCTTGGCTACACCTTC	CACPAPGTLGYTF
-	TRBJ2-7	-	TRBV6-6	TGTGCCAGCAGTTACTCACGGGGGGCGCATAACGAGCAGTACTTC	CASSYSRGAHNEQYF
-	TRBJ1-2	-	TRBV19	TGTGCCAGTAGCCGAACAGGGAAGGTCTATGGCTACACCTTC	CASSRTGKVYGYTF
-	TRBJ2-7	-	TRBV6-5	TGTGCCAGCAGAACAGGGCTAGGGGAGCAGTACTTC	CASRTGLGEQYF
-	TRBJ2-7	-	TRBV5-1	TGCGCCAGCAGCTTGGTGGGAGAGCAGTACTTC	CASSLVGEQYF
TRBD1	TRBJ2-7	-	TRBV5-8	TGTGCCAGCAGCATACAAGGGGGCCCCTACGAGCAGTACTTC	CASSIQGGPYEQYF
TRBD1	TRBJ2-5	-	TRBV28	TGTGCCAGCAGCCTTGGGACAGTCCAAGAGACCCAGTACTTC	CASSLGTVQETQYF
-	TRBJ2-7	-	TRBV6-4	TGTGCCAGCAGTGCGTTAGGAGGACAACAACAGTACTTC	CASSALGGQQQYF
TRBD2	TRBJ2-5	-	TRBV19	TGTGCCAGCCAGGGGCGGGGGGGCCTGGAGACCCAGTACTTC	CASQGRGGLETQYF
TRBD1	TRBJ1-6	-	TRBV2	TGTGCCAGCATTAGACAGGGGACGGATAATTCACCCCTCCACTTT	CASIRQGTDNSPLHF
-	TRBJ1-2	few	TRBV27	TGTGCCAGCACCGGGGGGTGGGTAAGGCGGGGGGGGAACTATGGCTACACCTTC	CASTGGWVRRGGNYGYTF
-	TRBJ2-4	-	TRBV28	TGTGCCAGCAGTTATGGATTCCTAGCCAAAAACATTCAGTACTTC	CASSYGFLAKNIQYF
-	TRBJ1-5	once	TRBV14	TGTGCCAGCAGCCAAAGTGGAAGCAGGCAGCCCCAGCATTTT	CASSQSGSRQPQHF
-	TRBJ2-7	-	TRBV11-2	TGTGCCAGCAGCTTATATTACGAGCAGTACTTC	CASSLYYEQYF
TRBD1	TRBJ1-5	-	TRBV2	TGTGCCAGCAGTCTACAGGGGAATCAGCCCCAGCATTTT	CASSLQGNQPQHF
-	TRBJ2-5	-	TRBV28	TGTGCCAGCAGTAACCCAGAGACCCAGTACTTC	CASSNPETQYF
-	TRBJ2-7	-	TRBV19	TGTGCCAGTACTCGGGGGCCCTCCTACGAGCAGTACTTC	CASTRGPSYEQYF
TRBD1	TRBJ2-5	-	TRBV7-2	TGTGCCAGCAGCTCGTCCGGGACAGGGGAGACCCAGTACTTC	CASSSSGTGETQYF